This entry features one TCR beta chain sequence. Sequencing used immunoSEQ multiplex PCR; TCRdb keeps in-frame clones, though not all of them. The sample records about 64,000 clones, roughly 98% being singletons. This entry belongs to a study of Tregs in tolerant kidney transplant recipients. This CDR3 has 15 residues. V gave up 0 bases and J gave up 4 bases, with 13 bases separating them. CDR1 and CDR2 from the germline V gene are SGHNT and YYREEE (reference sequence). The TCR was taken from a human donor who received a combined kidney and bone marrow transplant. The chain combines TRBV5-4 with TRBJ2-5; D is possibly TRBD1 (5 bases). The sequences come from Tregs from blood, collected before the transplant. CDR3 residues: CASSLAGSPGETQYF. The CDR3 DNA sequence: TGTGCCAGCAGCTTGGCAGGGTCTCCAGGAGAGACCCAGTACTTC. Complete variable domain (other parts from reference TRBV5-4 and TRBJ2-5): ETGVTQSPTHLIKTRGQQVTLRCSSQSGHNTVSWYQQALGQGPQFIFQYYREEENGRGNFPPRFSGLQFPNYSSELNVNALELDDSALYLCASSLAGSPGETQYFGPGTRLLVL.